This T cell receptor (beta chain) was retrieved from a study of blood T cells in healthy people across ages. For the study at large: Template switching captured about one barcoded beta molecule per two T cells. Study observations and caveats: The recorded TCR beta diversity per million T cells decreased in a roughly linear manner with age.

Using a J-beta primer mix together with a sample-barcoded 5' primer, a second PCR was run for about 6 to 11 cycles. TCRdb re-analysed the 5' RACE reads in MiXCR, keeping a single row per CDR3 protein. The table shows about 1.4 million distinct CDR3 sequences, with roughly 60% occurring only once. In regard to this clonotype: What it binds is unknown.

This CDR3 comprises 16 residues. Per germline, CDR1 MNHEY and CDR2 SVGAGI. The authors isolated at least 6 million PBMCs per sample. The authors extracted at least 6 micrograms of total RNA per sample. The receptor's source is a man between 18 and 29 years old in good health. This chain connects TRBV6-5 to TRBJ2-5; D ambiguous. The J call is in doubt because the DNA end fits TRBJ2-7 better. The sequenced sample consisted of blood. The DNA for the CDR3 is TGTGCCAGCAGTTACTCCCCCCGCGTCCATTTCTACGAGCAGTACTTC. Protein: CASSYSPRVHFYEQYF.